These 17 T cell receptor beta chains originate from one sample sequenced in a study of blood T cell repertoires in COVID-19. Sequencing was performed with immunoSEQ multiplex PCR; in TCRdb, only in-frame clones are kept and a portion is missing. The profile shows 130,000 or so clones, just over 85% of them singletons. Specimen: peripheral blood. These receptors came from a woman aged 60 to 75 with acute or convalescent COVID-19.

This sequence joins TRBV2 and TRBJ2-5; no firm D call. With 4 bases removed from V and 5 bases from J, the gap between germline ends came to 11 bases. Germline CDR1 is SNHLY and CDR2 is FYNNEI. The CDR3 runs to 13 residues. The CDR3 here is CASSGVSWETQYF. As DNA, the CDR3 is TGTGCCAGCAGTGGGGTTAGCTGGGAGACCCAGTACTTC.

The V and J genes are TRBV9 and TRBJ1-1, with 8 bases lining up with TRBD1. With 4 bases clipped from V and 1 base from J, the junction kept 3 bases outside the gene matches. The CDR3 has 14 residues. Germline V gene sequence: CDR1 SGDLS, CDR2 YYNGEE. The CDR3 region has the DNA TGTGCCAGCAGCAAGACAGGGGCGAACACTGAAGCTTTCTTT. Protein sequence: CASSKTGANTEAFF.

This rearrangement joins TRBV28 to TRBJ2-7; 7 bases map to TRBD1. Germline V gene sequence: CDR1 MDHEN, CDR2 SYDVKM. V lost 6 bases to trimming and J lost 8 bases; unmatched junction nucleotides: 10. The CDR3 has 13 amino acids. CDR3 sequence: CASSQPGQLKQYF. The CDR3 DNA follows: TGTGCCAGCAGCCAGCCGGGACAGTTGAAGCAGTACTTC.

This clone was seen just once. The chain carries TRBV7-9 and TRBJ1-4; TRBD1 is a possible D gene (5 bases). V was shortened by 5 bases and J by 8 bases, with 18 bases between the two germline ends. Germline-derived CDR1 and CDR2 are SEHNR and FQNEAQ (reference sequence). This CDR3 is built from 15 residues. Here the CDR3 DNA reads TGTGCCAGCAGCCTCTCCGCTTTCAGGGTCGAAAAACTGTTTTTT. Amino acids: CASSLSAFRVEKLFF.

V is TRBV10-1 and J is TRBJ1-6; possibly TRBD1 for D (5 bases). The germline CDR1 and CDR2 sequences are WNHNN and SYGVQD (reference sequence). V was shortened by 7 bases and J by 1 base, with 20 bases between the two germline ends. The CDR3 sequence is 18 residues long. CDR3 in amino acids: CASIRNGHIRSYNSPLHF. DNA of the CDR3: TGCGCCAGCATCCGCAACGGACATATCAGGTCCTATAATTCACCCCTCCACTTT.

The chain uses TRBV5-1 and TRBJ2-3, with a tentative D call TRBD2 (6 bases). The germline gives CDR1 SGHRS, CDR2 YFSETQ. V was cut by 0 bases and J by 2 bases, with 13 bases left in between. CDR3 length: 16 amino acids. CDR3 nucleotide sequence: TGCGCCAGCAGCTTGGTAGGCGGGGTGTCCACAGATACGCAGTATTTT. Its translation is CASSLVGGVSTDTQYF.

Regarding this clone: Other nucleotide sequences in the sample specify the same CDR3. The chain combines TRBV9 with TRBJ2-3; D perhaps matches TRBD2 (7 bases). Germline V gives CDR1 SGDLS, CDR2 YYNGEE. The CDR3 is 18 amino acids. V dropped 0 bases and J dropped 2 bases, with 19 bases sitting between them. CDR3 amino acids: CASSVGGRRGGYTDTQYF. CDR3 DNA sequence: TGTGCCAGCAGCGTAGGGGGGCGTCGCGGGGGATACACAGATACGCAGTATTTT.

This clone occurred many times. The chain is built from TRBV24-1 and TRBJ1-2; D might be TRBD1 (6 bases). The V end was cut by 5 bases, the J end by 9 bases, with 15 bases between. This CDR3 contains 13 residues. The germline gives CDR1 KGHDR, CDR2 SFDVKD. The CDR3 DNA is TGTGCCACCAGTGGCTTTAGAGGGGGTAGCTACACCTTC. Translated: CATSGFRGGSYTF.

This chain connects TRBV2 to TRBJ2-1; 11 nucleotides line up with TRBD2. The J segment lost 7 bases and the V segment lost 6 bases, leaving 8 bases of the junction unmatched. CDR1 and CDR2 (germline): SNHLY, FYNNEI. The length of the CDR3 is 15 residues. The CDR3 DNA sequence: TGTGCCAGCAGCGACCGACTAGCGGGGCCAAATGAGCAGTTCTTC. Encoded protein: CASSDRLAGPNEQFF.

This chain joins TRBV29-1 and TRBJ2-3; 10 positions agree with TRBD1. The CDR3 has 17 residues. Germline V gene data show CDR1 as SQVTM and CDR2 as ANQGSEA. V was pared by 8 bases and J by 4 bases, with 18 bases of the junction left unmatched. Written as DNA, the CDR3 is TGCAGCCAAAGACCCCCGGCCGGGACAGGGGTGTCAGATACGCAGTATTTT. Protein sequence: CSQRPPAGTGVSDTQYF.

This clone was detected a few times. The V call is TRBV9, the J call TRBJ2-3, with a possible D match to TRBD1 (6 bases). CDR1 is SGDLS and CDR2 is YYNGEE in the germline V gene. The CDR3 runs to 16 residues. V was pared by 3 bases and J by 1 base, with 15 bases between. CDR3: CASSARSTGRTDTQYF. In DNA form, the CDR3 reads TGTGCCAGCAGCGCCCGATCGACAGGACGCACAGATACGCAGTATTTT.

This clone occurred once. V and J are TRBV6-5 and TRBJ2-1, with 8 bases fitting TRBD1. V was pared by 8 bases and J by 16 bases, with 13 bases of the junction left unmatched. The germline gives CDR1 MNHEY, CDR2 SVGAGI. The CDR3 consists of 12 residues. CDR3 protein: CASGWIGQGRFF. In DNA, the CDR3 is TGTGCCAGCGGGTGGATTGGACAGGGACGATTCTTC.

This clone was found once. The CDR3 region has the DNA TGTGCCAGCAGTTTACGGGGACTAGCGGTAGCCAAAAACATTCAGTACTTC. The encoded protein is CASSLRGLAVAKNIQYF. J is TRBJ2-4 and V is TRBV28; 11 bases line up with TRBD2. After removal of 2 bases from V and 0 bases from J, the junction contained 3 bases not matched to a gene. The CDR3 spans 17 residues. Looked up from germline, CDR1 is MDHEN and CDR2 is SYDVKM.

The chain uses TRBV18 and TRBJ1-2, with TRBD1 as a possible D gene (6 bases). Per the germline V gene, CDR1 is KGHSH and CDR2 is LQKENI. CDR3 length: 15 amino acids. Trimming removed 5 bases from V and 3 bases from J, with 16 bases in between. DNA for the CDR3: TGTGCCAGCTCAGGGCTTACAGGGTACGACTATGGCTACACCTTC. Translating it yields CASSGLTGYDYGYTF.

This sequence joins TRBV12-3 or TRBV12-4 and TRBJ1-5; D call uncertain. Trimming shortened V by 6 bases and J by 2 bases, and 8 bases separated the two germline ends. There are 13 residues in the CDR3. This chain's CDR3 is CASREGGNQPQHF. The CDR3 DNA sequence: TGTGCCAGCAGGGAGGGAGGCAATCAGCCCCAGCATTTT.

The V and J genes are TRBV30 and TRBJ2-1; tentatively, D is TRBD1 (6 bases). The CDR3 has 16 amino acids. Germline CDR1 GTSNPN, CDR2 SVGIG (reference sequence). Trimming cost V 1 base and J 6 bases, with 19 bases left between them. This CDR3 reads CAWSDIQGGARNEQFF. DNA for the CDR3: TGTGCCTGGAGTGATATACAGGGTGGGGCACGCAATGAGCAGTTCTTC. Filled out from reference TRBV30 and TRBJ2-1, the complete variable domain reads SQTIHQWPATLVQPVGSPLSLECTVEGTSNPNLYWYRQAAGRGLQLLFYSVGIGQISSEVPQNLSASRPQDRQFILSSKKLLLSDSGFYLCAWSDIQGGARNEQFFGPGTRLTVL.

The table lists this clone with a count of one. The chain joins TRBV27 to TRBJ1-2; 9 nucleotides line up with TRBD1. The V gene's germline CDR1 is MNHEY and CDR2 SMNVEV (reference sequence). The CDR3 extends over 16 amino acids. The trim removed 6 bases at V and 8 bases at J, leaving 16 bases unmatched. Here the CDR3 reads CASRSLGGGQGLGYTF. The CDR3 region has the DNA TGTGCCAGCAGATCTTTGGGGGGGGGACAGGGCTTGGGCTACACCTTC.